One TCR beta chain is described in this entry. Its target is not known. The CDR3 totals 11 residues. Germline values: CDR1 KGHSH, CDR2 LQKENI. The V and J ends lost 1 base and 5 bases respectively, with 2 bases between them. These data originate in a study of early T cells in non-severe SARS-CoV-2 infection. Study information: Sequenced bulk RNA came from whole blood that was unsorted, and chains were unpaired.

Regarding the study as a whole: Anti-spike CD8 responses were favored in VDJdb matching, and private and CD4 specificities were missed.

Each cDNA molecule carried a unique molecular identifier. TCRdb reprocessed the 5' RACE reads with MiXCR, giving one entry per CDR3 protein. The table has 81,000 or so distinct CDR3 sequences, more than 10% seen once; the top ten hold 3.4%. The receptor's source is an adult who was a healthcare worker with PCR-confirmed SARS-CoV-2 infection or an uninfected control (not recorded which). The V call is TRBV18, the J call TRBJ2-5, with D hard to call. Sample: whole blood. CDR3 in amino acids: CASSPLETQYF. CDR3 nucleotides: TGTGCCAGCTCACCACTGGAGACCCAGTACTTC.